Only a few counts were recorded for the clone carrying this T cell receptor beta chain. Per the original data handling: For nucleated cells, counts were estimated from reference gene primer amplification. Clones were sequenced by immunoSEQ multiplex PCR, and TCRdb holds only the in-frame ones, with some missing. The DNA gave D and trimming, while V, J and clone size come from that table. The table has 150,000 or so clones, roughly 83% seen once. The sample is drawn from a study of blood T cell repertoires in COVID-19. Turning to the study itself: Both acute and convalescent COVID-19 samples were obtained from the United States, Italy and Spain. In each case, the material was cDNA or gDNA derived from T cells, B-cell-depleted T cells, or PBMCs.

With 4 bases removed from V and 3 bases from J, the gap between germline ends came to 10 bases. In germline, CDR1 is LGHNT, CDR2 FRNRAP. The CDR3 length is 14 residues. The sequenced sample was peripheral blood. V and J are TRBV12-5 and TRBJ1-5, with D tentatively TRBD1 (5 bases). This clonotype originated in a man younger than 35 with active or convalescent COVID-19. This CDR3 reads CASGYTGSNQPQHF. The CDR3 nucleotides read TGTGCTAGTGGTTATACAGGCTCCAATCAGCCCCAGCATTTT.